This T cell receptor (beta chain) was identified during a study of tumor and adjacent non-tumor tissue in lung cancer. Study context: Stage I to III disease affected roughly 10 men and about five women aged 31 to 76.

Study-wide results and limits: Tumor TCR diversity, when higher, was linked to shorter survival.

No cell sorting was done before RNA was extracted from the tissue. This non-tumor lung sample came from over 3 cm beyond the tumor edge. Donors were chemotherapy-naive, newly diagnosed lung cancer surgical patients in China, August–late 2014. Germline CDR1 reads SQVTM; CDR2 reads ANQGSEA. There are 13 residues in the CDR3. With regard to this clonotype: What it binds is not known. An end of the junction does not agree with germline; a read error may underlie this.

A modified ARM-PCR protocol with three rounds of nested PCR amplified TCRbeta. TCRdb called the multiplex PCR reads again in MiXCR, with one record for every CDR3 protein. The table includes about 44,000 distinct CDR3 sequences, 55% to 65% detected once. The sequenced sample consisted of distant non-tumor lung tissue. The TCR was taken from a woman in her 70s with non-small cell lung cancer. The chain uses TRBV29-1 and TRBJ1-1; 8 bases are shared with TRBD1. CDR3 loop: CSAGTGINTEVFF. In DNA form, the CDR3 reads TGCAGCGCTGGGACAGGCATTAACACTGAAGTTTTCTTT.